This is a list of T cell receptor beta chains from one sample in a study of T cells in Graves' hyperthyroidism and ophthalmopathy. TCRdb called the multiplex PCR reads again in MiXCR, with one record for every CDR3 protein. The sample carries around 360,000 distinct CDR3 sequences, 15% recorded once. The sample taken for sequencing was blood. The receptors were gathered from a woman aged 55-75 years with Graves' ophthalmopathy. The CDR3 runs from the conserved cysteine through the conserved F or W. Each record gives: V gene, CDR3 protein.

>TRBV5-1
CASSTGLAGGIDEQYF
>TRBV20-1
CSARPPRSGEQFF
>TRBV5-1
CASAMGGSRTEAFF
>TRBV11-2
CASSVTSGRVTDTQYF
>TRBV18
CASSTSRTEAFF
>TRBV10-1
CASSDRGLTDTQYF
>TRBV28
CASLPGLAMHEQYF
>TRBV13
CASSVAGYEQYF
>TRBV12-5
CASTVNTEAFF
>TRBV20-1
CSARVDTGGQETQYF
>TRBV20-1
CSARISSGSWVHYEQYF
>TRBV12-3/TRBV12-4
CASSWTSGRMYNEQFF
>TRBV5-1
CASSLDRDEQYF
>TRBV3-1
CASSRKGFGPDTQYF
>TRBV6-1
CASSVSREETQYF
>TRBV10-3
CAIGRDRGQPQHF
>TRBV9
CASSVGPEFTDTQYF
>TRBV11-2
CASSSPVIRGNEQFF
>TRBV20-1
CSARVPGGGSTQYF
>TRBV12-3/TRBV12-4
CASTSDGGTYEQYF
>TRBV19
CASIRTGLNTEAFF
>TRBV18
CASTEVSGTSEGYF
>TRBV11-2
CASSFRLDRRDGYTF
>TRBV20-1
CSATTGTSGSADTQYF
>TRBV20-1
CSAEGNGRAGELFF
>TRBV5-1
CASSFAGARETQYF
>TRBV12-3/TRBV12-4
CASTSDRKSSYEQYF
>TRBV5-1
CASSLGWDYGYTF
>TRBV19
CASSIRARGQETQYF
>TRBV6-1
CASSEVGTLSYEQYF
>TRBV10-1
CASRADSTDTQYF
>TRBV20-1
CSASPGTGEYNEQFF
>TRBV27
CASSLAISSTDTQYF
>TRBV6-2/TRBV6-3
CASSLSRVRETQYF
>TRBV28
CATITPRGQETQYF
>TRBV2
CASSSGQGWMYEQYF
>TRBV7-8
CASSWDRDTDTQYF
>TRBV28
CASGLDRRYEQYF
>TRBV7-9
CASSFRADQETQYF
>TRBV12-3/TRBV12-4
CASTWTSGSSGELFF
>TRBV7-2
CASSSQTGWRETQYF
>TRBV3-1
CASSAGLNEQFF
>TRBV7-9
CASSPNGGQETQYF
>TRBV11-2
CASSSPREDTQYF